The 12 T cell receptor beta chains listed next were all sequenced from one sample in a study of blood T cell repertoires in COVID-19. TCRdb's copy holds only in-frame clones and misses some; the assay was immunoSEQ multiplex PCR. The sample gives a few hundred thousand clones, almost 90% of which show up once; around 2.3% is in the top ten. The material sequenced was peripheral blood. Receptor source: an older woman with COVID-19, enrolled during active disease.

The chain recombines TRBV2 with TRBJ1-1; 9 nucleotides line up with TRBD1. The V gene end was trimmed by 7 bases and the J gene end by 1 base; junction bases not matched to a gene: 19. This CDR3 spans 19 amino acids. Germline V gene sequence: CDR1 SNHLY, CDR2 FYNNEI. Written as DNA, the CDR3 is TGTGCCAGCACGGAATCCAACAGGGGGCAGGTCGGTAGGAACACTGAAGCTTTCTTT. It translates to CASTESNRGQVGRNTEAFF. The full variable domain, completed using reference TRBV2 and TRBJ1-1, is EPEVTQTPSHQVTQMGQEVILRCVPISNHLYFYWYRQILGQKVEFLVSFYNNEISEKSEIFDDQFSVERPDGSNFTLKIRSTKLEDSAMYFCASTESNRGQVGRNTEAFFGQGTRLTVV.

The chain joins TRBV7-2 to TRBJ2-5; D may be TRBD2 (6 bases). This CDR3 is 15 amino acids long. Germline lookup yields CDR1 SGHTA and CDR2 FQGNSA. Trimming removed 4 bases at V and 7 bases at J, with 19 bases between. Here the CDR3 DNA reads TGTGCCAGCAGCTGGCCGGGGGAGCGAAGAGGGACCCAGTACTTC. This codes for CASSWPGERRGTQYF. The complete variable domain, with remaining parts taken from reference TRBV7-2 and TRBJ2-5, reads GAGVSQSPSNKVTEKGKDVELRCDPISGHTALYWYRQSLGQGLEFLIYFQGNSAPDKSGLPSDRFSAERTGGSVSTLTIQRTQQEDSAVYLCASSWPGERRGTQYFGPGTRLLVL.

The V and J genes are TRBV25-1 and TRBJ2-1; 9 bases map to TRBD1. With V trimmed by 6 bases and J by 0 bases, 3 bases remained unmatched. Germline CDR1 and CDR2: MGHDK and SYGVNS. The CDR3 contains 15 residues. CDR3 residues: CASSLTGGSYNEQFF. As DNA, the CDR3 is TGTGCCAGCAGCCTGACAGGGGGCTCCTACAATGAGCAGTTCTTC.

CDR3 protein: CASSLTGASGNTIYF. CDR3 DNA sequence: TGTGCCAGCAGCTTAACAGGGGCCTCTGGAAACACCATATATTTT. The rearrangement links TRBV7-9 to TRBJ1-3, with 7 bases matching TRBD1. Germline V CDR1 and CDR2: SEHNR, FQNEAQ (reference sequence). V dropped 2 bases and J dropped 0; count of bases not matched to a gene: 1. The CDR3 covers 15 residues.

A note on this clone: Other nucleotide sequences from this sample produce the same CDR3. This rearrangement joins TRBV12-3 or TRBV12-4 to TRBJ1-5, with D tentatively TRBD1 (5 bases). The CDR3 extends over 13 amino acids. V lost 0 bases to trimming and J lost 5 bases, with 5 bases between them. CDR3 residues: CASSLAGDQPQHF. The CDR3 DNA is TGTGCCAGCAGTTTAGCAGGGGATCAGCCCCAGCATTTT.

The chain employs TRBV30 and TRBJ1-1, with TRBD1 matching 7 bases. Germline assignment: CDR1 GTSNPN and CDR2 SVGIG (reference sequence). CDR3 length equals 12 residues. The V gene end was trimmed by 8 bases and the J gene end by 5 bases; junction bases not matched to a gene: 8. DNA of the CDR3: TGTGCCAGTACAGGGGAGCGGACTGAAGCTTTCTTT. It encodes CASTGERTEAFF.

The genes are TRBV19 and TRBJ1-4; D may be TRBD1 (5 bases). Trimming removed 3 bases at V and 5 bases at J, with 16 bases between. Germline assignment: CDR1 LNHDA and CDR2 SQIVND (reference sequence). The CDR3 extends over 16 amino acids. The CDR3 is CASSMGQPLGNEKLFF. CDR3 nucleotide sequence: TGTGCCAGTAGTATGGGGCAGCCTCTCGGGAATGAAAAACTGTTTTTT.

This clone was seen once. The rearrangement uses TRBV19 and TRBJ1-1, with D hard to call. The CDR3 extends over 11 amino acids. V shed 7 bases and J shed 5 bases, with 8 bases lying between them. Germline CDR1 reads LNHDA; CDR2 reads SQIVND (reference sequence). DNA of the CDR3: TGTGCCAGTACACTTTCTACTGAAGCTTTCTTT. Translating it yields CASTLSTEAFF. The full variable domain, its missing parts supplied by reference TRBV19 and TRBJ1-1, is DGGITQSPKYLFRKEGQNVTLSCEQNLNHDAMYWYRQDPGQGLRLIYYSQIVNDFQKGDIAEGYSVSREKKESFPLTVTSAQKNPTAFYLCASTLSTEAFFGQGTRLTVV.

The chain uses TRBV20-1 and TRBJ1-3; 8 bases match TRBD1. This CDR3 region has 13 residues. Germline V gene sequence: CDR1 DFQATT, CDR2 SNEGSKA (reference sequence). J gave up 7 bases and V 3 bases, and 5 bases lay outside the gene matches. This CDR3 reads CSASGQGRNTIYF. CDR3 in DNA: TGCAGTGCTAGTGGACAGGGTCGGAACACCATATATTTT.

This clone is a singleton in its sample. Written as DNA, the CDR3 is TGTGCCAGTAGCCCACAGGGGAAGGGAGAGCAGTACTTC. This gives the protein CASSPQGKGEQYF. The rearrangement links TRBV19 to TRBJ2-7; 7 nucleotides align to TRBD1. The germline gives CDR1 LNHDA, CDR2 SQIVND (reference sequence). V lost 6 bases and J lost 7; bases outside the gene matches: 9. The CDR3 contains 13 residues. The full variable domain, its missing parts supplied by reference TRBV19 and TRBJ2-7, is DGGITQSPKYLFRKEGQNVTLSCEQNLNHDAMYWYRQDPGQGLRLIYYSQIVNDFQKGDIAEGYSVSREKKESFPLTVTSAQKNPTAFYLCASSPQGKGEQYFGPGTRLTVT.

V gene TRBV5-6 combines with J gene TRBJ1-2; 7 bases are a match to TRBD1. CDR1 and CDR2 (germline): SGHDT, YYEEEE. The ends lost 2 bases at V and 2 bases at J; junction bases unmatched: 12. CDR3 size: 17 residues. CDR3 nucleotides: TGTGCCAGCAGCTTTCCTCACAGGGGCCCCTCAAACTATGGCTACACCTTC. Translating gives CASSFPHRGPSNYGYTF.

The V and J genes are TRBV19 and TRBJ1-5; no clear D gene. Germline CDR1 reads LNHDA; CDR2 reads SQIVND (reference sequence). Trimming pared 3 bases from V and 2 bases from J, leaving 14 bases between. CDR3 length: 16 residues. The CDR3 region has the DNA TGTGCCAGTAGTATTTTCGCAACCGGAGGCAATCAGCCCCAGCATTTT. It specifies CASSIFATGGNQPQHF.